This TCR beta chain was sequenced during a study of shared clonotypes between healthy human individuals. Study-wide results and limits: Generation of non-shared clonotypes was less probable than generation of clonotypes shared by all four donors. The expectation was that sequencing depth would affect clonotype sharing among donors.

The assay used deep level. As originally analysed: Filtering differed since immunoSEQ provided only junctions, with no quality scores. Libraries were prepared by immunoSEQ multiplex PCR; TCRdb keeps only in-frame clonotypes and omits some of them. For V, J and clone size, that table is used; D and trimming come from the DNA. The table includes about 1.9 million clones, around 93% detected once. With respect to this clone: Its antigen is undetermined.

CDR3 length: 17 amino acids. The V and J ends lost 3 bases and 1 base, in that order; junction bases with no gene match: 8. Germline V gene sequence: CDR1 SGDLS, CDR2 YYNGEE. Only CD45RO-negative cells positively selected for CCR7 counted as naive CD8 cells, so terminally differentiated effector memory CD45RA+ cells were excluded. The genes are TRBV9 and TRBJ2-2; TRBD2 matches at 8 bases. This clonotype originated in a young man in good health. Some clones in this sample may be carry-over from other donors' samples. Sequences were obtained from naive CD8+ T cells from PBMCs. The CDR3 DNA reads as TGTGCCAGCAGCGACAGGGCGGCGGGAGGGAACACCGGGGAGCTGTTTTTT. Translating gives CASSDRAAGGNTGELFF.